Listed below are T cell receptor beta chains from one sample, sequenced in a study of T cell responses to AZD1222 COVID-19 vaccine. Assay used: immunoSEQ multiplex PCR; TCRdb lists only in-frame clones, some missing. Here the sample spans approximately 89,000 clones, approximately 91% being singletons. The material was peripheral blood, obtained on day 0 of AZD1222 vaccination. Receptor source: an adult in good health. Each CDR3 is given with its conserved first and last residue. Fields, in order: CDR3 protein, CDR3 DNA, D gene, V gene, J gene, clone size. The D gene is left open where the match is weak. Some rows have no size entry. The others give once, few or many, or a class for an expanded clone.

CDR3 protein: CASSLPGTGDEKLFF
CDR3 DNA: TGTGCCAGCAGCTTACCCGGGACAGGGGATGAAAAACTGTTTTTT
D gene: TRBD1
V gene: TRBV7-9
J gene: TRBJ1-4
clone size: -

CDR3 protein: CASSIRTSGRETQYF
CDR3 DNA: TGTGCCAGTAGTATCCGGACTAGCGGGAGAGAGACCCAGTACTTC
D gene: TRBD2
V gene: TRBV19
J gene: TRBJ2-5
clone size: -

CDR3 protein: CASSGREGESEQYF
CDR3 DNA: TGTGCCAGCAGCGGGCGCGAGGGGGAATCCGAGCAGTACTTC
D gene: -
V gene: TRBV11-3
J gene: TRBJ2-7
clone size: -

CDR3 protein: CSASKEKLFF
CDR3 DNA: TGCAGTGCTAGCAAGGAAAAACTGTTTTTT
D gene: -
V gene: TRBV20-1
J gene: TRBJ1-4
clone size: -

CDR3 protein: CASSQESPGQTGNTIYF
CDR3 DNA: TGCGCCAGCAGCCAAGAATCACCGGGACAGACTGGAAACACCATATATTTT
D gene: TRBD1
V gene: TRBV4-3
J gene: TRBJ1-3
clone size: many

CDR3 protein: CASSLGGTKAYEQYF
CDR3 DNA: TGTGCCAGCAGCCTTGGGGGCACCAAGGCGTACGAGCAGTACTTC
D gene: -
V gene: TRBV5-4
J gene: TRBJ2-7
clone size: -

CDR3 protein: CASSQGAGSQPQHF
CDR3 DNA: TGCGCCAGCAGCCAAGGGGCAGGGTCACAGCCCCAGCATTTT
D gene: -
V gene: TRBV4-1
J gene: TRBJ1-5
clone size: -

CDR3 protein: CASSRGGAEQYF
CDR3 DNA: TGTGCCAGCAGCCGTGGCGGAGCCGAGCAGTACTTC
D gene: -
V gene: TRBV6-5
J gene: TRBJ2-7
clone size: -

CDR3 protein: CASSQQGYEQYF
CDR3 DNA: TGTGCCAGCAGCCAACAAGGATACGAGCAGTACTTC
D gene: -
V gene: TRBV3-1/TRBV3-2
J gene: TRBJ2-7
clone size: -

CDR3 protein: CASSFAGRAFF
CDR3 DNA: TGTGCCAGCAGCTTCGCGGGGAGAGCTTTCTTT
D gene: -
V gene: TRBV11-2
J gene: TRBJ1-1
clone size: -

CDR3 protein: CASSLAPSGGQQETQYF
CDR3 DNA: TGTGCCAGCAGCTTAGCCCCTAGCGGGGGGCAGCAAGAGACCCAGTACTTC
D gene: TRBD2
V gene: TRBV11-2
J gene: TRBJ2-5
clone size: -

CDR3 protein: CASSRTAKNTGELFF
CDR3 DNA: TGTGCCAGCAGCCGGACAGCAAAGAACACCGGGGAGCTGTTTTTT
D gene: -
V gene: TRBV2
J gene: TRBJ2-2
clone size: once

CDR3 protein: CASREQNTGELFF
CDR3 DNA: TGTGCCAGCCGCGAACAGAACACCGGGGAGCTGTTTTTT
D gene: -
V gene: TRBV14
J gene: TRBJ2-2
clone size: -

CDR3 protein: CASRVRGLSSPLHF
CDR3 DNA: TGTGCCAGCAGGGTCAGGGGGCTCTCTTCACCCCTCCACTTT
D gene: TRBD1
V gene: TRBV28
J gene: TRBJ1-6
clone size: -

CDR3 protein: CAISLRAPGTDTQYF
CDR3 DNA: TGTGCCATCAGCCTCCGGGCCCCAGGGACAGATACGCAGTATTTT
D gene: -
V gene: TRBV10-3
J gene: TRBJ2-3
clone size: -

CDR3 protein: CAWSPTGLTNQPQHF
CDR3 DNA: TGTGCCTGGAGTCCTACAGGGCTGACAAATCAGCCCCAGCATTTT
D gene: -
V gene: TRBV30
J gene: TRBJ1-5
clone size: -

CDR3 protein: CASSLELGRANSNQPQHF
CDR3 DNA: TGTGCCAGCAGCTTGGAACTGGGGCGCGCGAATAGCAATCAGCCCCAGCATTTT
D gene: -
V gene: TRBV5-5
J gene: TRBJ1-5
clone size: -

CDR3 protein: CASSRGTGARNYGYTF
CDR3 DNA: TGTGCCAGCAGCCGTGGGACAGGGGCAAGAAACTATGGCTACACCTTC
D gene: TRBD1
V gene: TRBV3-1/TRBV3-2
J gene: TRBJ1-2
clone size: -

CDR3 protein: CASSAVVERGSPLRGTGELFF
CDR3 DNA: TGTGCCAGCAGTGCCGTGGTGGAGCGGGGGTCCCCATTGAGGGGCACCGGGGAGCTGTTTTTT
D gene: TRBD2
V gene: TRBV2
J gene: TRBJ2-2
clone size: -

CDR3 protein: CASSQGDWPYNSPLHF
CDR3 DNA: TGCGCCAGCAGCCAAGGGGATTGGCCCTATAATTCACCCCTCCACTTT
D gene: -
V gene: TRBV4-1
J gene: TRBJ1-6
clone size: -